This T cell receptor beta chain was captured by sequencing in a study of shared clonotypes between healthy human individuals. Findings of the study overall: Naive CD4 clonotype sharing across several donors was about 5%. Rarefaction showed sorted-subset sequencing was incomplete despite large depth.

Sequencing used immunoSEQ multiplex PCR; TCRdb keeps in-frame clones, though not all of them. The table includes about 1.5 million clones, around 98% detected once. Naive CD4+ cells were CD45RA-selected; the remaining cells were memory. Note on this clone: What it recognizes is unknown.

Deletions cut 5 bases from V and 6 bases from J, with 17 bases between. Germline V lookup: CDR1 SGHVS, CDR2 FNYEAQ. The CDR3 length is 14 residues. The J gene is TRBJ2-7, the V gene TRBV7-6; no firm D call. The specimen was naive CD4+ T cells sorted from blood. The subset denotes: CD45RA+ positively selected. This receptor was identified in a young man in good health. This CDR3 reads CASSKGRVTREQYF. In nucleotides, the CDR3 is TGTGCCAGCAGCAAAGGACGGGTTACACGCGAGCAGTACTTC.